This TCR beta chain was sequenced for a study of CD8 T cells in ankylosing spondylitis. Study results and caveats: Seemingly characteristic of ankylosing spondylitis blood was a TCR beta motif consisting of roughly 8 highly homologous variants. Clones linked with disease were CD8+ and fairly uncommon in the peripheral blood.

It was by quantitative 5'-RACE with molecular barcodes that TCR beta libraries were made. From the 5' RACE reads, TCRdb called clonotypes with MiXCR, one entry per CDR3 protein. The table lists about 280,000 distinct CDR3 sequences, approximately 20% of them singletons. The CDR3 consists of 14 residues. From germline, CDR1 is SGHRS and CDR2 YFSETQ. Trimming removed 0 bases from V and 4 bases from J, with 10 bases in between. This clonotype was counted ten times or more. What it recognizes is unknown. This receptor was identified in a male donor with ankylosing spondylitis or in good health (not recorded which). The sequenced sample was blood, either unsorted or a sorted T cell fraction (not recorded which). J is TRBJ2-5 and V is TRBV5-1, with a possible D match to TRBD1 (6 bases). The CDR3, as DNA: TGCGCCAGCAGCTTGGCCGACAGGAGAGAGACCCAGTACTTC. Its protein is CASSLADRRETQYF.